The rows below give T cell receptor beta chains drawn from one sample of a study of cytomegalovirus exposure and HLA in healthy donors. The data were produced by immunoSEQ multiplex PCR, yet TCRdb's version contains in-frame clones alone and is incomplete. The sample has some 180,000 clones; about 77% are singletons. Sequencing was done on a sample of PBMCs. The origin of the receptors is a female donor in good health and CMV-seronegative. CDR3s include the opening cysteine and the closing phenylalanine or tryptophan. A D gene is named only where the DNA matches it firmly. The size field is filled for only some rows; it gives once, few, many or a size class.

d_gene: TRBD2; j_gene: TRBJ2-3; abundance: few; v_gene: TRBV6-4; CDR3aa: CASRITSGGTDTQYF; CDR3nt: TGTGCCAGCAGAATCACTAGCGGGGGCACAGATACGCAGTATTTT
d_gene: TRBD2; j_gene: TRBJ2-2; abundance: -; v_gene: TRBV19; CDR3aa: CASSIGHLAGRKGGELFF; CDR3nt: TGTGCCAGTAGTATCGGCCACCTAGCGGGACGAAAAGGCGGGGAGCTGTTTTTT
d_gene: -; j_gene: TRBJ1-1; abundance: -; v_gene: TRBV6-1; CDR3aa: CASSSAVPGTEAFF; CDR3nt: TGTGCCAGCAGTAGCGCGGTGCCCGGCACTGAAGCTTTCTTT
d_gene: -; j_gene: TRBJ1-5; abundance: -; v_gene: TRBV6-5; CDR3aa: CASSAVGRVNQPQHF; CDR3nt: TGTGCCAGCAGCGCCGTTGGGAGGGTCAATCAGCCCCAGCATTTT
d_gene: -; j_gene: TRBJ2-7; abundance: few; v_gene: TRBV11-2; CDR3aa: CASSLGGGTSLLYEQYF; CDR3nt: TGTGCCAGCAGCTTAGGGGGGGGGACATCTCTACTCTACGAGCAGTACTTC
d_gene: TRBD1; j_gene: TRBJ2-4; abundance: -; v_gene: TRBV18; CDR3aa: CASSPVTGLLAKNIQYF; CDR3nt: TGTGCCAGCTCTCCTGTGACAGGGCTGTTAGCCAAAAACATTCAGTACTTC
d_gene: TRBD2; j_gene: TRBJ2-7; abundance: -; v_gene: TRBV6-5; CDR3aa: CASSYSRLADSYEQYF; CDR3nt: TGTGCCAGCAGTTACTCGCGACTAGCGGATTCCTACGAGCAGTACTTC
d_gene: TRBD1; j_gene: TRBJ2-7; abundance: -; v_gene: TRBV29-1; CDR3aa: CSVSPVRGQSYEQYF; CDR3nt: TGCAGCGTTAGTCCCGTCAGGGGACAGTCCTACGAGCAGTACTTC
d_gene: -; j_gene: TRBJ2-7; abundance: -; v_gene: TRBV13; CDR3aa: CASSPGTFYEQYF; CDR3nt: TGTGCCAGCAGCCCTGGGACATTCTACGAGCAGTACTTC
d_gene: TRBD1; j_gene: TRBJ1-6; abundance: few; v_gene: TRBV7-2; CDR3aa: CASSIVTGVGSSPLHF; CDR3nt: TGTGCCAGCAGCATAGTTACAGGGGTGGGAAGCTCACCCCTCCACTTT
d_gene: TRBD2; j_gene: TRBJ2-7; abundance: -; v_gene: TRBV4-2; CDR3aa: CASSPTSGSYSYEQYF; CDR3nt: TGTGCCAGCAGCCCGACTAGCGGGAGCTATTCCTACGAGCAGTACTTC
d_gene: -; j_gene: TRBJ2-5; abundance: -; v_gene: TRBV28; CDR3aa: CASSPPPGQKETQYF; CDR3nt: TGTGCCAGCAGTCCCCCCCCCGGACAAAAAGAGACCCAGTACTTC
d_gene: -; j_gene: TRBJ2-7; abundance: -; v_gene: TRBV5-1; CDR3aa: CASSIQQGSKYEQYF; CDR3nt: TGCGCCAGCAGCATTCAACAGGGTTCCAAGTACGAGCAGTACTTC
d_gene: -; j_gene: TRBJ2-7; abundance: -; v_gene: TRBV5-4; CDR3aa: CASSLDGGSYEQYF; CDR3nt: TGTGCCAGCAGCTTGGACGGCGGGTCCTACGAGCAGTACTTC
d_gene: TRBD1; j_gene: TRBJ1-6; abundance: -; v_gene: TRBV9; CDR3aa: CASSTGQDRSYNSPLHF; CDR3nt: TGTGCCAGCAGCACCGGACAGGACCGCTCCTATAATTCACCCCTCCACTTT
d_gene: -; j_gene: TRBJ2-1; abundance: once; v_gene: TRBV19; CDR3aa: CASSTLARTGSYNEQFF; CDR3nt: TGTGCCAGTAGTACCTTAGCCCGAACGGGCTCCTACAATGAGCAGTTCTTC
d_gene: TRBD1; j_gene: TRBJ2-3; abundance: -; v_gene: TRBV5-4; CDR3aa: CASSRGQGTDTQYF; CDR3nt: TGTGCCAGCAGCCGGGGACAGGGGACAGATACGCAGTATTTT